This record concerns one T cell receptor beta chain sequence. Its ends do not fully match the called genes, so a read error is possible. The table came from immunoSEQ multiplex PCR; TCRdb's copy has only in-frame clones and leaves some out. The sample consists of 550,000 to 600,000 clones, roughly 79% of them appearing once. This sample stems from a study of shared clonotypes between healthy human individuals. This CDR3 is 18 amino acids long. In germline, CDR1 is ENHRY, CDR2 SYGVKD. All donors were healthy HIV-negative adults lacking recent acute infections or vaccinations. Sequencing input: PBMCs. The chain uses TRBV10-3 and TRBJ2-5; 8 bases match TRBD2. The receptor was derived from a woman aged 40 to 50 in good health. Some clones in this sample may be carry-over from other donors' samples. The CDR3 region has the DNA TGTGCCAGCAGTGACGGGTTGGAGCGGGAGTACCGCCAAGAGACCCAGTACTTC. This translates into CASSDGLEREYRQETQYF.